This T cell receptor beta chain was profiled in a study of blood T cell repertoires in COVID-19. The data were produced by immunoSEQ multiplex PCR, yet TCRdb's version contains in-frame clones alone and is incomplete. In the table there are around 230,000 clones, 65% to 85% of which are singletons. Trimming took 3 bases from V and 2 from J; bases not matched to a gene: 2. The CDR3 length is 15 residues. The germline CDR1 and CDR2 sequences are KGHSH and LQKENI. The rearrangement uses TRBV18 and TRBJ1-3, with 9 bases aligning to TRBD1. Specimen: peripheral blood. The TCR comes from a woman of 80 years or more with acute or convalescent COVID-19. The CDR3 region is CASSPRTGAGNTIYF. The CDR3 DNA is TGTGCCAGCTCACCCCGGACAGGGGCTGGAAACACCATATATTTT. Full variable domain (remainder filled in from reference TRBV18 and TRBJ1-3): NAGVMQNPRHLVRRRGQEARLRCSPMKGHSHVYWYRQLPEEGLKFMVYLQKENIIDESGMPKERFSAEFPKEGPSILRIQQVVRGDSAAYFCASSPRTGAGNTIYFGEGSWLTVV.